This note documents a single T cell receptor beta chain sequence. The antigen is undetermined. Assay: immunoSEQ multiplex PCR; the TCRdb copy retains only in-frame clones and omits some. Here the sample spans around 110,000 clones, roughly nine tenths being singletons. These data are taken from a study of T cell responses to AZD1222 COVID-19 vaccine. Study-wide results and limits: Reportedly, nearly half of unique spike TCRs recognized epitopes outside B.1.351/B.1.1.7 mutations.

This TCR was sampled from an adult who received the AZD1222 COVID-19 vaccine. Sequencing was performed on peripheral blood, taken 28 days after the second AZD1222 dose.

This CDR3 reads CASSIGYNEQFF. CDR3 in DNA: TGTGCCAGTAGTATTGGCTACAATGAGCAGTTCTTC. The chain joins TRBV19 to TRBJ2-1; D gene uncertain. Trimming pared 3 bases from V and 3 bases from J, leaving 3 bases between. The germline gives CDR1 LNHDA, CDR2 SQIVND (reference sequence). CDR3 size: 12 residues. Full variable domain (remainder filled in from reference TRBV19 and TRBJ2-1): DGGITQSPKYLFRKEGQNVTLSCEQNLNHDAMYWYRQDPGQGLRLIYYSQIVNDFQKGDIAEGYSVSREKKESFPLTVTSAQKNPTAFYLCASSIGYNEQFFGPGTRLTVL.